This T cell receptor beta chain is from a study of T cells in Graves' hyperthyroidism and ophthalmopathy. This CDR3 is built from 14 residues. Germline lookup yields CDR1 LNHDA and CDR2 SQIVND (reference sequence). The ends lost 3 bases at V and 4 bases at J; junction bases unmatched: 4. PBMCs were sourced from more than 9 ml fresh peripheral blood. From RNA transcripts, TCR beta CDR3 regions were amplified. The HTBI primer set served for first-round RT-PCR of the TCR CDR3. TCRdb processed the multiplex PCR reads anew with MiXCR; each CDR3 protein has one entry. This repertoire shows fewer than 500,000 distinct CDR3 sequences, under 15% found once; its top ten account for around 13%.

The sample taken for sequencing was blood. The rearrangement links TRBV19 to TRBJ2-7; the match to TRBD2 covers 9 bases. This TCR was recovered from a young man with Graves' ophthalmopathy. For the CDR3, the DNA is TGTGCCAGTAGTATGGCGGGGGGGCCATACGAGCAGTACTTC. It encodes CASSMAGGPYEQYF.